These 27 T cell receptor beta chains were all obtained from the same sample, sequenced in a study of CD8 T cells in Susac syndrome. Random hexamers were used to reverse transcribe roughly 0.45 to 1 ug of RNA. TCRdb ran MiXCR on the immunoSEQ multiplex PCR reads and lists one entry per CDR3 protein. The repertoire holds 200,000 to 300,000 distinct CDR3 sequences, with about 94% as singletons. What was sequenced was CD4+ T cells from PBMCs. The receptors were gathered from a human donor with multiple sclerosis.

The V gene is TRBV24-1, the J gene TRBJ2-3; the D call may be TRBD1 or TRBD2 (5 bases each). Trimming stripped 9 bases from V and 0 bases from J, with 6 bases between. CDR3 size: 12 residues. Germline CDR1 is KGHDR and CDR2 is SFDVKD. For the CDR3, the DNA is TGTGCCACCGAGGGGAGCACAGATACGCAGTATTTT. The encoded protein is CATEGSTDTQYF.

The CDR3 loop reads CASRPGTYQPQHF. The CDR3 coding sequence is TGTGCCAGCAGACCCGGGACTTATCAGCCCCAGCATTTT. V usage is TRBV2 and J usage is TRBJ1-5; D is possibly TRBD1 (5 bases). Germline CDR1 reads SNHLY; CDR2 reads FYNNEI. This CDR3 spans 13 amino acids. V was trimmed by 6 bases and J by 5 bases, leaving 11 bases between them. The full variable domain, rest sourced from reference TRBV2 and TRBJ1-5, is EPEVTQTPSHQVTQMGQEVILRCVPISNHLYFYWYRQILGQKVEFLVSFYNNEISEKSEIFDDQFSVERPDGSNFTLKIRSTKLEDSAMYFCASRPGTYQPQHFGDGTRLSIL.

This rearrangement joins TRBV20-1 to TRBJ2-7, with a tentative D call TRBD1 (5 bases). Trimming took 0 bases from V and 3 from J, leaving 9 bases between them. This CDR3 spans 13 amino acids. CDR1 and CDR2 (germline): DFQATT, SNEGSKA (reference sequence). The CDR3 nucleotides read TGCAGTGCTAGAGATTACAGGAACTACGAGCAGTACTTC. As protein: CSARDYRNYEQYF.

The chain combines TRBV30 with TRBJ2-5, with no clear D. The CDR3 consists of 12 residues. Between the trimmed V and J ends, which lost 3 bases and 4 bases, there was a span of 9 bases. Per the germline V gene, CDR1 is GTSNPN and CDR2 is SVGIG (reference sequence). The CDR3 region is CAWRSTGETQYF. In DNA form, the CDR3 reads TGTGCCTGGAGATCGACGGGAGAGACCCAGTACTTC.

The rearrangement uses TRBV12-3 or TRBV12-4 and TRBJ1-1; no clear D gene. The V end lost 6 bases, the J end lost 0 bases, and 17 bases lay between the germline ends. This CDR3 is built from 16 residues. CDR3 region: CASSLSGRSLNTEAFF. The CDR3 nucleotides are TGTGCCAGCAGCCTATCCGGGAGGAGCCTGAACACTGAAGCTTTCTTT.

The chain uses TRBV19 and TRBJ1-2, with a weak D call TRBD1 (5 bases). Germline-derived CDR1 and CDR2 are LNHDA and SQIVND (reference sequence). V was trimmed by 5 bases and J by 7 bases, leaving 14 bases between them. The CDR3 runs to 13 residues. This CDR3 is CASSLDTGSGYTF. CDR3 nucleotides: TGTGCCAGTAGTCTGGACACGGGGTCTGGCTACACCTTC.

The DNA for the CDR3 is TGCAGTGCGGACTTTCAGGGCAGGGATGGCGGCTACACCTTC. Its translation is CSADFQGRDGGYTF. The rearrangement joins TRBV20-1 to TRBJ1-2; D perhaps matches TRBD1 (5 bases). Trimming removed 6 bases from V and 8 bases from J, with 22 bases in between. This CDR3 comprises 14 residues. Germline CDR1 and CDR2: DFQATT and SNEGSKA (reference sequence).

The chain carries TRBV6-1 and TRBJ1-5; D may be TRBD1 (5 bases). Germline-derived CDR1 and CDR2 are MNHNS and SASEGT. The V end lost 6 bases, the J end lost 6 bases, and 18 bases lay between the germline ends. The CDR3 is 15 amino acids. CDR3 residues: CASSSSGERGQPQHF. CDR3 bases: TGTGCCAGCAGCTCAAGTGGGGAGAGGGGTCAGCCCCAGCATTTT.

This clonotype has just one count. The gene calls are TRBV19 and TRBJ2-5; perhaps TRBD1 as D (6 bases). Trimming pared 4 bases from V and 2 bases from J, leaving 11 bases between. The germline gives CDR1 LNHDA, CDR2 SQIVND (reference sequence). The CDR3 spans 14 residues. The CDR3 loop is CASSTQGIQETQYF. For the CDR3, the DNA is TGTGCCAGTAGTACCCAGGGGATTCAAGAGACCCAGTACTTC.

CDR3 loop: CSATRLIPQETQYF. For the CDR3, the DNA is TGCAGTGCTACCCGACTTATTCCGCAAGAGACCCAGTACTTC. The rearrangement joins TRBV20-1 to TRBJ2-5; no reliable D call. The germline V gene encodes CDR1 DFQATT and CDR2 SNEGSKA (reference sequence). The CDR3 covers 14 residues. Trimming took off 4 bases at V and 2 bases at J, with 14 bases between the two ends.

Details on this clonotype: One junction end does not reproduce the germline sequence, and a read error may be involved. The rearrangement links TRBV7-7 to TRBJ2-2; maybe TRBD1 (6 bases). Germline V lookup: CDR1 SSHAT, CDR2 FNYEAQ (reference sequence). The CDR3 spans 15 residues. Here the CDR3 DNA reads TGTGCTAGCAGCCCCGTGGACAGTTTCACCGGGGAGCTGTTTTTT. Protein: CASSPVDSFTGELFF.

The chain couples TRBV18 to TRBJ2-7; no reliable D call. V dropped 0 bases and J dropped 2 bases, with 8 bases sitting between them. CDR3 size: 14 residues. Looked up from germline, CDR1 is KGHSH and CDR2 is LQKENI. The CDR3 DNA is TGTGCCAGCTCACCACCTAACAGACCCTACGAGCAGTACTTC. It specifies CASSPPNRPYEQYF.

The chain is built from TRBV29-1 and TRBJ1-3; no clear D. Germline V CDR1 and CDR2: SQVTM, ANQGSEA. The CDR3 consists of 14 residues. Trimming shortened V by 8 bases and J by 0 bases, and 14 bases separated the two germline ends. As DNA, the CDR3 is TGCAGCTCGACGAAGGACCTCTCTGGAAACACCATATATTTT. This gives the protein CSSTKDLSGNTIYF. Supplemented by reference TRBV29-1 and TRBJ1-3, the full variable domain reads SAVISQKPSRDICQRGTSLTIQCQVDSQVTMMFWYRQQPGQSLTLIATANQGSEATYESGFVIDKFPISRPNLTFSTLTVSNMSPEDSSIYLCSSTKDLSGNTIYFGEGSWLTVV.

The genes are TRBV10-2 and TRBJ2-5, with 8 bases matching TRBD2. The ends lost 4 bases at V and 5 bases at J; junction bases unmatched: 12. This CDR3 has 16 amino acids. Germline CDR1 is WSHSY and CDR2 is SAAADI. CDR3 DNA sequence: TGCGCCAGCAGTGGCGGCGGGGGGACCGTTATGGAGACCCAGTACTTC. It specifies CASSGGGGTVMETQYF.

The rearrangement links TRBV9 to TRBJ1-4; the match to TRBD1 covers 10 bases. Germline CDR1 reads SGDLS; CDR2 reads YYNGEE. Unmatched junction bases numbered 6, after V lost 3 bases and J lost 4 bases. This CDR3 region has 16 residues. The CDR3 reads CASSDRTGGGNEKLFF. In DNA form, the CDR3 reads TGTGCCAGCAGCGACCGGACAGGGGGAGGTAATGAAAAACTGTTTTTT. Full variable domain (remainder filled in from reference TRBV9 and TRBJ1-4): DSGVTQTPKHLITATGQRVTLRCSPRSGDLSVYWYQQSLDQGLQFLIQYYNGEERAKGNILERFSAQQFPDLHSELNLSSLELGDSALYFCASSDRTGGGNEKLFFGSGTQLSVL.

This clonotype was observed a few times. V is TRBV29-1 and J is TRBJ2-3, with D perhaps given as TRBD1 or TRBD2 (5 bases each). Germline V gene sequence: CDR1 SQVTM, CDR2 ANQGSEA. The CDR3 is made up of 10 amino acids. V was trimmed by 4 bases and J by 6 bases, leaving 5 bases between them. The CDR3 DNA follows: TGCAGCGTTGGGGGGGATACGCAGTATTTT. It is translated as CSVGGDTQYF.

CDR3 region: CAHGGGQSQETQYF. The CDR3 coding sequence is TGTGCCCACGGGGGAGGGCAATCCCAAGAGACCCAGTACTTC. V and J are TRBV28 and TRBJ2-5; 7 bases are shared with TRBD2. The CDR3 has 14 residues. The germline CDR1 and CDR2 sequences are MDHEN and SYDVKM. Germline trimming cut 11 bases from V and 1 base from J; bases unmatched to any gene: 10.

The CDR3 loop reads CSVAPGGFYNEQFF. CDR3 DNA sequence: TGCAGCGTTGCCCCAGGGGGCTTCTACAATGAGCAGTTCTTC. The chain links TRBV29-1 to TRBJ2-1; 8 bases line up with TRBD1. Germline trimming cut 4 bases from V and 3 bases from J; bases unmatched to any gene: 5. Germline CDR1 reads SQVTM; CDR2 reads ANQGSEA. This CDR3 has 14 amino acids.

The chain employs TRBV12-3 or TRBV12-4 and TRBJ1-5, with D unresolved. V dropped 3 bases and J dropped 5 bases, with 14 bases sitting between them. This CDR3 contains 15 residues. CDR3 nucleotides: TGTGCCAGCAGTTTTGAGGGATTCTCCCATCAGCCCCAGCATTTT. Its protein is CASSFEGFSHQPQHF.

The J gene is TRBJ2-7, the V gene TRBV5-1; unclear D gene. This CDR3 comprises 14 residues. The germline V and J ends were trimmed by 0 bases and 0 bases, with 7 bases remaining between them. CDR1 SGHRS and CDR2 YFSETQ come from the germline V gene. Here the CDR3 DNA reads TGCGCCAGCAGCTTGGACGGATACTCCTACGAGCAGTACTTC. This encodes CASSLDGYSYEQYF.

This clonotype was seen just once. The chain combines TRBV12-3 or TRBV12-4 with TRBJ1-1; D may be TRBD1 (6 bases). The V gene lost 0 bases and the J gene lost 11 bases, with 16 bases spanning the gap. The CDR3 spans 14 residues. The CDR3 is CASSLADRALGAFF. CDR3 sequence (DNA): TGTGCCAGCAGTTTAGCGGACAGAGCCCTTGGGGCTTTCTTT.

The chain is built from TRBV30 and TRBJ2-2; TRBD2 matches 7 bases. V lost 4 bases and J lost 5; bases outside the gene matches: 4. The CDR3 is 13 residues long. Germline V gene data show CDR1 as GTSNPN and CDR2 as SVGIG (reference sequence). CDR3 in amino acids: CAWKRDRTGELFF. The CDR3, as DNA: TGTGCCTGGAAGCGGGATCGGACCGGGGAGCTGTTTTTT.

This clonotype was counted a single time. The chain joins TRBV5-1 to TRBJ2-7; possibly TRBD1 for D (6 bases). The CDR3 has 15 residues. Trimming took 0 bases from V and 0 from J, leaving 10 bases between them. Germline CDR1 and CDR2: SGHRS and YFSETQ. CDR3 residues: CASSLETDSSYEQYF. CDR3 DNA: TGCGCCAGCAGCTTGGAGACGGACAGCTCCTACGAGCAGTACTTC.

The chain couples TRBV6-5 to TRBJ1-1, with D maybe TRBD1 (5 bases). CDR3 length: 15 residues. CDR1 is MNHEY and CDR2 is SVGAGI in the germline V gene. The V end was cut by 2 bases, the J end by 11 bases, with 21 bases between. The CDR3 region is CASSYGIVQGLKAFF. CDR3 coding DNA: TGTGCCAGCAGTTACGGCATCGTTCAGGGATTAAAGGCTTTCTTT.

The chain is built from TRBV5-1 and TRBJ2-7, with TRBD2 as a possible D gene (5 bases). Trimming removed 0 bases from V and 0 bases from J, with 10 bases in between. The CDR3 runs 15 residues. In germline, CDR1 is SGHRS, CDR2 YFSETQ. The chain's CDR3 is CASSLEVGSSYEQYF. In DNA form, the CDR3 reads TGCGCCAGCAGCTTGGAAGTAGGGAGCTCCTACGAGCAGTACTTC.

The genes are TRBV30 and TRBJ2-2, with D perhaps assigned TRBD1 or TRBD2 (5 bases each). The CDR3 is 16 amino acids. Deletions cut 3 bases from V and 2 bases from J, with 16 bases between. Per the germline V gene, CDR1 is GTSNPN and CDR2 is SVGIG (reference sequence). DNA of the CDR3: TGTGCCTGGAGGGGAGACAGATGGGGAAACACCGGGGAGCTGTTTTTT. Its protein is CAWRGDRWGNTGELFF.

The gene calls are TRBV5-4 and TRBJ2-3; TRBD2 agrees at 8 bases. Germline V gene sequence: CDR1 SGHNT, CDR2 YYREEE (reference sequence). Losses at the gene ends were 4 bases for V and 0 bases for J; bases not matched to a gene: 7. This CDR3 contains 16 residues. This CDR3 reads CASSLGRGGSTDTQYF. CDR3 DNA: TGTGCCAGCAGCCTGGGCCGGGGGGGAAGCACAGATACGCAGTATTTT. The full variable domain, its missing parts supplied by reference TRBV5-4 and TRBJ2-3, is ETGVTQSPTHLIKTRGQQVTLRCSSQSGHNTVSWYQQALGQGPQFIFQYYREEENGRGNFPPRFSGLQFPNYSSELNVNALELDDSALYLCASSLGRGGSTDTQYFGPGTRLTVL.